This TCR beta chain was recorded in a study of STAT5B mutations in CD4+ large granular lymphocyte leukemia (dated by TCRdb to between 2021 and 2022). Regarding the study in general: Among the healthy controls, the CDR3 'QG' motif was associated with a particular HLA allele. The study compared the TCRbeta repertoires of patients with CD4+ T-cell large granular lymphocyte leukemia against those of healthy blood donors. Flow cytometry on FACSCanto II or FACSVerse confirmed that purified fractions exceeded 95% purity among lymphocytes. Summary of the overall study and its limitations: Data were not HLA-matched; higher clonality in CD4+ versus CD8+ T-LGLL could reflect the relatively small sample size. Main leukemic clonotypes were private to each patient, although about a quarter of the main leukemic clonotypes were found at low frequency in the non-leukemic repertoires of other patients. CD4-sorted patient repertoires appeared more clonal than healthy CD4+ repertoires, and this difference persisted after removing the putative leukemic clones. TRBV06-family usage was enriched among the top patient clones (8/27) compared with healthy controls (2/35).

On this clone: Which antigen it targets is not known. Base qualities were left out, and no much larger clone turns up one base away.

Trimming removed 6 bases from V and 4 bases from J, leaving 16 bases between the germline ends. Counted from cysteine to phenylalanine, this CDR3 has 15 amino acids. Solely the CDR3 DNA is kept, with 45 bases framed from the first base. As encoded in the germline V gene, CDR1 is SNHLY while CDR2 is FYNNEI. Buffy coats from around 37 blood donors, supplied by the Finnish Red Cross blood service, were used as healthy controls. All TCR-sequenced material derived from peripheral blood: patient blood samples and healthy donor buffy coats. Ficoll-Hypaque gradient centrifugation was used to isolate peripheral blood mononuclear cells. CD4+ cells were purified magnetically from the buffy coats of healthy controls. Genomic DNA was extracted with the Gentra Puregene Cell and Tissue kit and quantified on a Qubit 2.0 fluorometer. TCRbeta rearrangements were sequenced from genomic DNA using the immunoSEQ assay at survey resolution. As for how the authors treated the data: In the TCR sequencing data, the smallest productive clonotype frequency that could be detected was 2.59 x 10-5. Analyses included only productive TCRbeta rearrangements, meaning complete and in-frame sequences. Simpson clonality, calculated in the immunoSEQ Analyzer version 3.0, was used as the measure of sample clonality. Clones were binned by frequency as very rare, small, medium, large (1-20%) or hyperexpanded (>20%). OLGA 1.2.3 estimated generation probabilities, VDJtools produced V-gene circos plots, VDJdb was queried for specificities, and GLIPH identified CDR3 motifs. TCRdb took over this immuneACCESS table, retaining in-frame rearrangements with V and J assigned. Such tables are incomplete; in checked studies, under half of the missing clones stem from an unresolved V gene, and the remainder is unexplained. The DNA gave D and trimming, while V, J and clone size come from that table. Within this sample are roughly 40,000 clones, with about 86% of them counted one time only. Of the sample, roughly 2.5% is held by the ten largest clones.

Here the chain combines TRBV2 and TRBJ1-5, and TRBD1 may be the D gene, going by 6 matching bases. The sample comprised CD4+ T cells from blood buffy coats. The TCR sequence derives from a human donor in good health. CDR3 region: CASRGAGLWNQPQHF. At the DNA level, the sequence is TGTGCCAGCAGGGGGGCGGGACTTTGGAATCAGCCCCAGCATTTT.